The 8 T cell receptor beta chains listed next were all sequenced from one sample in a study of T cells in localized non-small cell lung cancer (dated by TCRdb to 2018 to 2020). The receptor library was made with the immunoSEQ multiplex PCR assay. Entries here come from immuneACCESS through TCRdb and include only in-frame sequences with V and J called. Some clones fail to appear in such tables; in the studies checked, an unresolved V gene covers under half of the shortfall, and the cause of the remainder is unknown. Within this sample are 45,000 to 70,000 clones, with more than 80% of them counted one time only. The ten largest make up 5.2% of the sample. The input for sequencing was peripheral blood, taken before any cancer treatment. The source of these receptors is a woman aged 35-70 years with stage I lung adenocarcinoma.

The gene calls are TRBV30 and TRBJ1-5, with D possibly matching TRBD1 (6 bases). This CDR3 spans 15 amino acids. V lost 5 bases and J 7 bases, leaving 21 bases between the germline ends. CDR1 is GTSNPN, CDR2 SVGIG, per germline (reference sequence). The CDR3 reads CAWGNTGLVRQPQHF. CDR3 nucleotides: TGTGCCTGGGGGAACACAGGGCTAGTTCGCCAGCCCCAGCATTTT.

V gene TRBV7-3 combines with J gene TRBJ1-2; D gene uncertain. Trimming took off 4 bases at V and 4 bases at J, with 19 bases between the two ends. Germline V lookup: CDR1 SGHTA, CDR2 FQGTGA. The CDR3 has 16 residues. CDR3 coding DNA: TGTGCCAGCAGCTCCTGCCGAGACGCTTGGACCTATGGCTACACCTTC. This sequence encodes CASSSCRDAWTYGYTF.

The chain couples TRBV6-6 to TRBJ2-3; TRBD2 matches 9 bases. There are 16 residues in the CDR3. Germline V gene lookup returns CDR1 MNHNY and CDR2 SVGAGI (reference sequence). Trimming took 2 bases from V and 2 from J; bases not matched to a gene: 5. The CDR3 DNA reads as TGTGCCAGCAGTTACGGCCTAGCGGGGTCCACAGATACGCAGTATTTT. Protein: CASSYGLAGSTDTQYF.

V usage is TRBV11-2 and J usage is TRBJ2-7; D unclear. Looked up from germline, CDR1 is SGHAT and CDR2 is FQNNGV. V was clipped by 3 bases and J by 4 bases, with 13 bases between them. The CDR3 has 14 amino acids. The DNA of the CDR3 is TGTGCCAGCAGCTTTGAGACGCGGCCTTACGAGCAGTACTTC. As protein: CASSFETRPYEQYF.

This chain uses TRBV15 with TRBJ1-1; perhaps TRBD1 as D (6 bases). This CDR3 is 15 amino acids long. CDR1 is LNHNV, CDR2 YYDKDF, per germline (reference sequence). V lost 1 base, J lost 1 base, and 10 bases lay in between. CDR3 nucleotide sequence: TGTGCCACCAGCAGAGCCTTAGGGGGGAACACTGAAGCTTTCTTT. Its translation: CATSRALGGNTEAFF.

Written as DNA, the CDR3 is TGTGCCAGCAGCTTAGCCGGGTTGGAAGCTTTCTTT. Translation: CASSLAGLEAFF. V is TRBV7-9 and J is TRBJ1-1; D remains ambiguous. Germline CDR1 is SEHNR and CDR2 is FQNEAQ (reference sequence). The germline V and J ends were trimmed by 0 bases and 8 bases, with 7 bases remaining between them. The CDR3 extends over 12 amino acids. The variable domain in full, with the rest retrieved from reference TRBV7-9 and TRBJ1-1, is DTGVSQNPRHKITKRGQNVTFRCDPISEHNRLYWYRQTLGQGPEFLTYFQNEAQLEKSRLLSDRFSAERPKGSFSTLEIQRTEQGDSAMYLCASSLAGLEAFFGQGTRLTVV.

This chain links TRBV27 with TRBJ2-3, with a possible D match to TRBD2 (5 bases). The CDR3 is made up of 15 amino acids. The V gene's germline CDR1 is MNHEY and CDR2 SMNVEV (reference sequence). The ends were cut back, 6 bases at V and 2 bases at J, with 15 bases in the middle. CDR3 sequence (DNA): TGTGCCAGCAGCCCGACCAGGAGGTTCACAGATACGCAGTATTTT. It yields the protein CASSPTRRFTDTQYF.

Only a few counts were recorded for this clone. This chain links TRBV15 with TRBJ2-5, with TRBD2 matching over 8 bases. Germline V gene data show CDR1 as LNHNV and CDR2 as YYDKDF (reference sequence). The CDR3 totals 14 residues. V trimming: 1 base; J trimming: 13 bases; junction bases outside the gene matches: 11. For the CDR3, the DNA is TGTGCCACCAGCAGAGCGGGACTAGACTCGACGGCGTACTTC. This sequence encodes CATSRAGLDSTAYF.